These 32 T cell receptor beta chains were all obtained from the same sample, sequenced in a study of T cells in localized non-small cell lung cancer. The table came from immunoSEQ multiplex PCR; TCRdb's copy has only in-frame clones and leaves some out. The repertoire includes tens of thousands of clones, around 85% of them detected once, and around 15% sits in the top ten. The source material was PBMCs, sampled before any cancer treatment. These TCRs come from a woman aged 35-75 years with stage II squamous cell lung carcinoma.

V gene TRBV10-2 combines with J gene TRBJ1-5, with 9 bases lining up with TRBD1. The germline V gene encodes CDR1 WSHSY and CDR2 SAAADI. The CDR3 loop spans 16 amino acids. J was trimmed by 4 bases and V by 4 bases; bases with no gene match: 8. The CDR3 DNA follows: TGCGCCAGCAGTGGTATCCCGGGACAGGGTAATCAGCCCCAGCATTTT. This codes for CASSGIPGQGNQPQHF.

V is TRBV5-4 and J is TRBJ2-3, with 11 bases matching TRBD2. V was clipped by 3 bases and J by 5 bases; unmatched bases: 8. This CDR3 is 16 amino acids long. CDR1 is SGHNT and CDR2 is YYREEE in the germline V gene (reference sequence). The CDR3 DNA is TGTGCCAGCAGCTCCCGACTAGCGGGGTCTCTAGATACGCAGTATTTT. This encodes CASSSRLAGSLDTQYF.

The chain links TRBV6-6 to TRBJ1-1; possible D gene TRBD1, 5 bases. The V gene lost 7 bases and the J gene lost 3 bases, with 18 bases spanning the gap. Germline CDR1 is MNHNY and CDR2 is SVGAGI (reference sequence). This CDR3 has 15 residues. The CDR3 is CASKVLHRGDTEAFF. DNA of the CDR3: TGTGCCAGCAAGGTATTACATAGAGGGGACACTGAAGCTTTCTTT.

The V and J genes are TRBV19 and TRBJ2-5; 8 positions match TRBD1. The CDR3 runs to 14 residues. The junction had 6 bases not matched to a gene; V was cut back by 5 bases and J by 4 bases. Germline CDR1 reads LNHDA; CDR2 reads SQIVND (reference sequence). CDR3 bases: TGTGCCAGTAGTTCGGACAGGGTTTCAGAGACCCAGTACTTC. Protein sequence: CASSSDRVSETQYF.

This clone was recorded once. J is TRBJ1-4 and V is TRBV25-1; no reliable D call. Between the trimmed V and J ends, which lost 2 bases and 5 bases, there was a span of 9 bases. The germline CDR1 and CDR2 sequences are MGHDK and SYGVNS. The CDR3 spans 14 residues. The CDR3 nucleotides read TGTGCCAGCAGTGAACGAAACAGCAATGAAAAACTGTTTTTT. Residues: CASSERNSNEKLFF.

This clone is a singleton in its sample. The V call is TRBV7-9, the J call TRBJ2-3; TRBD1 agrees at 8 bases. The CDR3 is 15 amino acids. V lost 5 bases and J lost 3; bases outside the gene matches: 7. Germline V gene sequence: CDR1 SEHNR, CDR2 FQNEAQ (reference sequence). The CDR3 sequence: CASSRTGGRTDTQYF. The CDR3 DNA follows: TGTGCCAGCAGCCGAACAGGGGGACGGACAGATACGCAGTATTTT.

This clone was picked up a small number of times. The chain is built from TRBV9 and TRBJ2-7, with D perhaps given as TRBD1 or TRBD2 (5 bases each). The CDR3 sequence is 13 residues long. In germline, CDR1 is SGDLS, CDR2 YYNGEE. Trimming removed 5 bases from V and 1 base from J, with 10 bases in between. This chain's CDR3 is CASSRGGSYEQYF. The DNA for the CDR3 is TGTGCCAGCAGTCGGGGCGGTTCCTACGAGCAGTACTTC.

The V gene is TRBV6-4, the J gene TRBJ2-1; 7 nucleotides align to TRBD2. Losses at the gene ends were 4 bases for V and 6 bases for J; bases not matched to a gene: 15. Germline lookup yields CDR1 MRHNA and CDR2 SNTAGT. CDR3 size: 17 residues. As DNA, the CDR3 is TGTGCCAGCAGTGCCCGGCGGGGGAGGGTCGGTGGCAATGAGCAGTTCTTC. Translation: CASSARRGRVGGNEQFF.

The V call is TRBV7-2, the J call TRBJ2-2; 8 bases map to TRBD2. V lost 3 bases to trimming and J lost 5 bases; unmatched junction nucleotides: 5. The CDR3 sequence is 15 residues long. The germline CDR1 and CDR2 sequences are SGHTA and FQGNSA. The CDR3 spells CASSLAGGETGELFF. CDR3 sequence (DNA): TGTGCCAGCAGCTTGGCGGGAGGAGAGACCGGGGAGCTGTTTTTT.

This clone has a single count. This chain links TRBV5-6 with TRBJ1-2; D gene ambiguous. In germline, CDR1 is SGHDT, CDR2 YYEEEE. The CDR3 totals 15 residues. V was clipped by 6 bases and J by 4 bases, with 19 bases between them. The DNA for the CDR3 is TGTGCCAGCACGGAGTATAGTCGAAAGACCTATGGCTACACCTTC. The encoded protein is CASTEYSRKTYGYTF.

The rearrangement uses TRBV27 and TRBJ2-7; TRBD1 agrees at 10 bases. This CDR3 is 16 amino acids long. Germline V lookup: CDR1 MNHEY, CDR2 SMNVEV (reference sequence). Trimming cost V 4 bases and J 9 bases; bases outside gene matches: 15. CDR3 in DNA: TGTGCCAGCAGTTCTTCCGGGACAGGGGTTAGATTACGGCAGTACTTC. Its translation: CASSSSGTGVRLRQYF.

V is TRBV7-2 and J is TRBJ2-4; 12 bases match TRBD1. The V segment lost 6 bases and the J segment 7 bases; nucleotides outside the gene matches: 4. Germline V gene lookup returns CDR1 SGHTA and CDR2 FQGNSA. The CDR3 is 14 residues long. The CDR3 bases are TGTGCCAGCAGTCGGGACAGGGGGCAGAACATTCAGTACTTC. As protein: CASSRDRGQNIQYF.

The V gene is TRBV5-4, the J gene TRBJ2-1; D gene ambiguous. The CDR3 is made up of 15 amino acids. Trimming removed 2 bases from V and 10 bases from J, with 19 bases in between. Germline CDR1 and CDR2: SGHNT and YYREEE (reference sequence). The CDR3 reads CASSFGPGSNGEQFF. In DNA form, the CDR3 reads TGTGCCAGCAGCTTCGGCCCGGGTAGCAACGGCGAGCAGTTCTTC. Together with reference TRBV5-4 and TRBJ2-1, the CDR3 gives the full variable domain: ETGVTQSPTHLIKTRGQQVTLRCSSQSGHNTVSWYQQALGQGPQFIFQYYREEENGRGNFPPRFSGLQFPNYSSELNVNALELDDSALYLCASSFGPGSNGEQFFGPGTRLTVL.

The chain combines TRBV27 with TRBJ2-1; D is unclear. The V and J ends lost 4 bases and 1 base respectively, with 8 bases between them. CDR1 MNHEY and CDR2 SMNVEV come from the germline V gene (reference sequence). The CDR3 length is 14 residues. CDR3 in amino acids: CASSSFLSYNEQFF. The CDR3, as DNA: TGTGCCAGCAGTTCCTTTTTGTCCTACAATGAGCAGTTCTTC.

This chain links TRBV6-1 with TRBJ1-2; D gene ambiguous. V gave up 1 base and J gave up 4 bases, with 13 bases separating them. The CDR3 sequence is 15 residues long. Looked up from germline, CDR1 is MNHNS and CDR2 is SASEGT. CDR3 nucleotides: TGTGCCAGCAGTGAAGTCGCAGGAGGCGCCTATGGCTACACCTTC. The encoded protein is CASSEVAGGAYGYTF.

The V and J genes are TRBV10-3 and TRBJ1-1; D ambiguous. Per germline, CDR1 ENHRY and CDR2 SYGVKD. The CDR3 sequence is 15 residues long. The V and J ends lost 5 bases and 3 bases respectively, with 16 bases between them. CDR3 region: CAISSLPPGDTEAFF. DNA for the CDR3: TGTGCCATCAGTTCACTCCCCCCTGGGGACACTGAAGCTTTCTTT.

J is TRBJ2-7 and V is TRBV4-2; 9 nucleotides line up with TRBD2. V was clipped by 0 bases and J by 2 bases; unmatched bases: 5. This CDR3 is 16 amino acids long. Germline V gene sequence: CDR1 LGHNA, CDR2 YNFKEQ. The CDR3 DNA reads TGTGCCAGCAGCCAAGACGGGGCGGGAGGGCCCTACGAGCAGTACTTC. This codes for CASSQDGAGGPYEQYF.

This clone showed up just a few times. The chain combines TRBV27 with TRBJ1-1; D not resolved. V was clipped by 6 bases and J by 0 bases, with 8 bases between them. The CDR3 is made up of 13 amino acids. The germline gives CDR1 MNHEY, CDR2 SMNVEV (reference sequence). CDR3 DNA: TGTGCCAGCAGGGGTGAGATGAACACTGAAGCTTTCTTT. Translation: CASRGEMNTEAFF.

The V gene is TRBV19, the J gene TRBJ1-5; D possibly corresponds to TRBD1 (6 bases). This CDR3 spans 18 amino acids. V was cut by 3 bases and J by 0 bases, with 18 bases left in between. CDR1 and CDR2 (germline): LNHDA, SQIVND (reference sequence). As DNA, the CDR3 is TGTGCCAGTAGTATCTCCACAGGGAGGTTGATTAGCAATCAGCCCCAGCATTTT. Translating gives CASSISTGRLISNQPQHF. Full variable domain (outside the CDR3, taken from reference TRBV19 and TRBJ1-5): DGGITQSPKYLFRKEGQNVTLSCEQNLNHDAMYWYRQDPGQGLRLIYYSQIVNDFQKGDIAEGYSVSREKKESFPLTVTSAQKNPTAFYLCASSISTGRLISNQPQHFGDGTRLSIL.

This chain links TRBV29-1 with TRBJ1-2; perhaps TRBD1 as D (5 bases). Germline assignment: CDR1 SQVTM and CDR2 ANQGSEA. The ends were cut back, 6 bases at V and 9 bases at J, with 14 bases in the middle. The CDR3 is made up of 11 amino acids. The CDR3 DNA is TGCAGCGTGGGACTGGGAGGAAGCTACACCTTC. Its translation: CSVGLGGSYTF.

The chain couples TRBV19 to TRBJ1-1; D is possibly TRBD1 (5 bases). The germline V and J ends were trimmed by 5 bases and 4 bases, with 17 bases remaining between them. Germline V gene data show CDR1 as LNHDA and CDR2 as SQIVND (reference sequence). The CDR3 extends over 15 amino acids. For the CDR3, the DNA is TGTGCCAGTAGTGTCCCGGGGTTAAGGGGCACTGAAGCTTTCTTT. It codes for CASSVPGLRGTEAFF.

CDR3 in amino acids: CASSQGRTPSTDTQYF. The CDR3 nucleotides read TGCGCCAGCAGCCAAGGCCGAACCCCCAGCACAGATACGCAGTATTTT. The rearrangement joins TRBV4-3 to TRBJ2-3; D ambiguous. The germline V and J ends were trimmed by 1 base and 0 bases, with 11 bases remaining between them. The CDR3 sequence is 16 residues long. Germline V gene sequence: CDR1 LGHNA, CDR2 YSLEER.

This chain uses TRBV6-5 with TRBJ2-7; D not certain. This CDR3 has 12 residues. Trimming left V 2 bases short and J 2 bases short, with 4 bases between. The germline V gene encodes CDR1 MNHEY and CDR2 SVGAGI. The CDR3: CASSYPPYEQYF. The CDR3 nucleotides are TGTGCCAGCAGTTACCCCCCCTACGAGCAGTACTTC.

This clone was seen a handful of times. The chain couples TRBV28 to TRBJ1-2; no clear D. Germline lookup yields CDR1 MDHEN and CDR2 SYDVKM. The CDR3 length is 11 residues. The ends were cut back, 4 bases at V and 4 bases at J, with 4 bases in the middle. The CDR3 sequence: CASSSLYGYTF. The CDR3, as DNA: TGTGCCAGCAGTTCGCTCTATGGCTACACCTTC.

This chain uses TRBV29-1 with TRBJ1-3; unclear D gene. V lost 5 bases, J lost 2 bases, and 13 bases lay in between. The CDR3 has 14 residues. Germline CDR1 and CDR2: SQVTM and ANQGSEA. This CDR3 is CSVSETRPGNTIYF. The CDR3 DNA sequence: TGCAGCGTTAGTGAGACAAGGCCTGGAAACACCATATATTTT. The whole variable domain, remainder taken from reference TRBV29-1 and TRBJ1-3, is SAVISQKPSRDICQRGTSLTIQCQVDSQVTMMFWYRQQPGQSLTLIATANQGSEATYESGFVIDKFPISRPNLTFSTLTVSNMSPEDSSIYLCSVSETRPGNTIYFGEGSWLTVV.

The chain combines TRBV27 with TRBJ1-1, with D unclear. This CDR3 spans 14 amino acids. The V end was cut by 6 bases, the J end by 10 bases, with 21 bases between. Germline values: CDR1 MNHEY, CDR2 SMNVEV (reference sequence). CDR3 in amino acids: CASSPIPTWSGAFF. The CDR3 DNA reads TGTGCCAGCAGCCCAATCCCGACATGGAGCGGAGCTTTCTTT.

The gene calls are TRBV27 and TRBJ1-6; 9 positions agree with TRBD1. The J segment lost 8 bases and the V segment lost 6 bases, leaving 8 bases of the junction unmatched. CDR1 and CDR2 (germline): MNHEY, SMNVEV (reference sequence). CDR3 size: 15 residues. CDR3 bases: TGTGCCAGCAGGGTAGTACAGGGGGCTCATTCACCCCTCCACTTT. Residues: CASRVVQGAHSPLHF.

The chain joins TRBV27 to TRBJ2-1; 11 nucleotides agree with TRBD2. Per germline, CDR1 MNHEY and CDR2 SMNVEV (reference sequence). With V trimmed by 1 base and J by 7 bases, 6 bases remained unmatched. CDR3 length: 16 residues. Here the CDR3 DNA reads TGTGCCAGCAGTTTATTGTCTAGCGGGAGGTGGAATGAGCAGTTCTTC. Translation: CASSLLSSGRWNEQFF.

The genes are TRBV13 and TRBJ2-1; no clear D gene. V dropped 3 bases and J dropped 0 bases, with 6 bases sitting between them. The CDR3 is 14 amino acids. Germline V lookup: CDR1 PRHDT, CDR2 FYEKMQ (reference sequence). CDR3 residues: CASSFPLSYNEQFF. CDR3 coding DNA: TGTGCCAGCAGCTTCCCACTCTCCTACAATGAGCAGTTCTTC.

The J gene is TRBJ2-1, the V gene TRBV11-3, with 7 bases lining up with TRBD2. This CDR3 comprises 16 residues. V shed 5 bases and J 4 bases; nucleotides not matched to a gene: 11. Germline CDR1 and CDR2: SGHNT and YENEEA. The CDR3 spells CASSRRGGRAYNEQFF. Here the CDR3 DNA reads TGTGCCAGCAGCCGTCGGGGAGGGAGGGCTTACAATGAGCAGTTCTTC.

The J gene is TRBJ1-1, the V gene TRBV5-5; D unresolved. Per the germline V gene, CDR1 is SGHKS and CDR2 is YYEKEE (reference sequence). Trimming removed 0 bases from V and 11 bases from J, with 14 bases in between. There are 13 residues in the CDR3. CDR3 DNA sequence: TGTGCCAGCAGCTTGGATCGATCCTCTCGCGCTTTCTTT. As protein: CASSLDRSSRAFF.

The V gene is TRBV6-5, the J gene TRBJ1-2; weak D call: TRBD1 (5 bases). Trimming took off 11 bases at V and 5 bases at J, with 18 bases between the two ends. In germline, CDR1 is MNHEY, CDR2 SVGAGI. The CDR3 runs to 13 residues. CDR3 in DNA: TGTGCCGCAGGGATCGACAGACCTTATGGCTACACCTTC. Translation: CAAGIDRPYGYTF.